This T cell receptor (beta chain) was captured in a study of Graves' ophthalmopathy and Graves' hyperthyroidism. Study overall: Hyperthyroidism was considered stable when no ophthalmopathy appeared within 18 months of follow-up.

Certain patients, namely those with other autoimmune diseases, uncontrolled infections, pregnancy or lactation, were excluded. This CDR3 comprises 14 residues. Germline CDR1 reads MNHEY; CDR2 reads SVGAGI. The trim removed 0 bases at V and 8 bases at J, leaving 6 bases unmatched. Researchers took RNA transcripts and amplified TCR beta CDR3 regions from them. HTBI primers primed a first-round RT-PCR, and a second-round multiplex PCR followed. TCRdb used MiXCR to reprocess the multiplex PCR reads, holding one entry per CDR3 protein. The profile shows roughly 1.1 million distinct CDR3 sequences, roughly 35% of them singletons. This clonotype occurred many times.

The J gene is TRBJ1-1, the V gene TRBV6-5; 7 bases map to TRBD1. The TCR sequence derives from an adult man with Graves' hyperthyroidism. Sequenced input: peripheral blood or thyroid tissue (not recorded which). For the CDR3, the DNA is TGTGCCAGCAGTTACTCTACAGGGGAGGTCGAAGCTTTCTTT. It specifies CASSYSTGEVEAFF.